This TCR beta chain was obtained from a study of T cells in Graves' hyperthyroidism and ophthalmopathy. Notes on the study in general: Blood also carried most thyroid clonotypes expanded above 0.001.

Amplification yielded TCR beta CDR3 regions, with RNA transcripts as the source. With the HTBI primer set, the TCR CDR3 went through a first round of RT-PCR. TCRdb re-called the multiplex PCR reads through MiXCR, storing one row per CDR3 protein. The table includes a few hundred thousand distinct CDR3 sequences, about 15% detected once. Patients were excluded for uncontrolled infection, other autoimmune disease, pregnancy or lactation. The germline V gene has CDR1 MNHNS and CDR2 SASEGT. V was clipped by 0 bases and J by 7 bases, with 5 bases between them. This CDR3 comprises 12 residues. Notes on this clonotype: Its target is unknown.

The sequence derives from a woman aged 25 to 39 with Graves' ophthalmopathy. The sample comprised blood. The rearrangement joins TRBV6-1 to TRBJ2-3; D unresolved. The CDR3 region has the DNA TGTGCCAGCAGTGAAGCAGGTTATACGCAGTATTTT. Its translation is CASSEAGYTQYF.